The present T cell receptor beta chain was sequenced within a study of OX40 agonist ivuxolimab in advanced cancers. The overall study: The dose of intravenous ivuxolimab that patients received every 2 weeks ranged from 0.01 to 10 mg/kg. Those enrolled were roughly 80% male, with a mean age of around 60 years and ages from about 20 to 85. Earlier anti-PD-1, anti-PD-L1 or anti-CTLA-4 therapy was permitted; roughly 40% had received some.

Peripheral blood came from all dose cohorts at three timepoints. Here immunoSEQ multiplex PCR was the method, and the copy in TCRdb shows in-frame clones only, minus some. This table has approximately 62,000 clones, 89% appearing once. Germline CDR1 reads SGHRS; CDR2 reads YFSETQ. V dropped 4 bases and J dropped 12; count of bases not matched to a gene: 15. CDR3 length: 15 amino acids. This clonotype was obtained from an adult with an advanced solid tumor such as melanoma, head and neck, liver or kidney cancer. Sequenced material: CD4+ or CD8+ T cells sorted from blood, taken in a trial of the OX40 agonist ivuxolimab. The V call is TRBV5-1, the J call TRBJ1-2, with TRBD1 identical over 10 bases. The CDR3 sequence: CASSPLGQGGTYNTF. For the CDR3, the DNA is TGCGCCAGCAGCCCCCTAGGACAGGGGGGAACATACAACACCTTC.